A single sample gave rise to the 32 T cell receptor beta chains below, sequenced in a study of blood T cell repertoires in COVID-19. The data were produced by immunoSEQ multiplex PCR, yet TCRdb's version contains in-frame clones alone and is incomplete. The sample has roughly 400,000 clones, 90% to 95% seen once. Material: PBMCs or T cells enriched from blood (not recorded which). These receptors were obtained from a woman between 40 and 55 years old who had been exposed to COVID-19.

V gene TRBV5-1 combines with J gene TRBJ1-1; D may be TRBD1 (5 bases). Trimming took 3 bases from V and 6 from J, leaving 12 bases between them. Germline-derived CDR1 and CDR2 are SGHRS and YFSETQ. This CDR3 has 13 residues. CDR3: CASSSGGYAEAFF. CDR3 coding DNA: TGCGCCAGCAGCTCCGGGGGATATGCTGAAGCTTTCTTT. Full variable domain (remainder filled in from reference TRBV5-1 and TRBJ1-1): KAGVTQTPRYLIKTRGQQVTLSCSPISGHRSVSWYQQTPGQGLQFLFEYFSETQRNKGNFPGRFSGRQFSNSRSEMNVSTLELGDSALYLCASSSGGYAEAFFGQGTRLTVV.

This rearrangement joins TRBV7-6 to TRBJ1-4; a possible D gene is TRBD1 (6 bases). Trimming left V 0 bases short and J 6 bases short, with 11 bases between. There are 15 residues in the CDR3. Germline V CDR1 and CDR2: SGHVS, FNYEAQ. The DNA for the CDR3 is TGTGCCAGCAGCTTAGCTTTCGGGGGGCATGAAAAACTGTTTTTT. It codes for CASSLAFGGHEKLFF.

The V call is TRBV6-5, the J call TRBJ1-5, with D perhaps matching TRBD1 (5 bases). CDR1 and CDR2 from the germline V gene are MNHEY and SVGAGI. V was clipped by 5 bases and J by 10 bases, with 21 bases between them. The CDR3 has 15 amino acids. The CDR3 region is CASSNTDSTKEPQHF. The DNA of the CDR3 is TGTGCCAGCAGTAACACCGACAGCACCAAGGAACCCCAGCATTTT.

CDR3 nucleotides: TGTGCCAGCAGGCGGACTAGCGGGAGGGCCTACAATGAGCAGTTCTTC. This translates into CASRRTSGRAYNEQFF. The rearrangement uses TRBV7-2 and TRBJ2-1, with TRBD2 matching over 15 bases. The CDR3 covers 16 residues. V shed 6 bases, J shed 2 bases, and the junction held 2 bases outside the gene matches. CDR1 and CDR2 (germline): SGHTA, FQGNSA.

The chain employs TRBV12-5 and TRBJ2-5, with 7 bases that match TRBD2. CDR1 is LGHNT and CDR2 is FRNRAP in the germline V gene. Trimming removed 6 bases from V and 2 bases from J; junction bases left unmatched: 9. The CDR3 totals 15 residues. CDR3 loop: CASGPGGLLQETQYF. The CDR3 nucleotides are TGTGCTAGTGGCCCGGGAGGACTGCTACAAGAGACCCAGTACTTC. The full variable domain, its missing parts supplied by reference TRBV12-5 and TRBJ2-5, is DARVTQTPRHKVTEMGQEVTMRCQPILGHNTVFWYRQTMMQGLELLAYFRNRAPLDDSGMPKDRFSAEMPDATLATLKIQPSEPRDSAVYFCASGPGGLLQETQYFGPGTRLLVL.

This clone showed up just a few times. The chain carries TRBV7-3 and TRBJ2-2; 8 nucleotides align to TRBD2. Germline trimming cut 5 bases from V and 6 bases from J; bases unmatched to any gene: 8. CDR1 is SGHTA, CDR2 FQGTGA, per germline. The CDR3 length is 15 residues. The CDR3 DNA reads TGTGCCAGCAGCCACCGGGGGGGCGGCTCCGGGGAGCTGTTTTTT. The encoded protein is CASSHRGGGSGELFF.

The chain has TRBV5-6 and TRBJ1-2; D is undetermined. V was clipped by 10 bases and J by 5 bases, with 21 bases between them. CDR3 length equals 14 residues. Germline CDR1 reads SGHDT; CDR2 reads YYEEEE. In DNA form, the CDR3 reads TGTGCCGCCGGCGAGGGCAGGCAACCGTATGGCTACACCTTC. Residues: CAAGEGRQPYGYTF.

The V call is TRBV29-1, the J call TRBJ2-7; the D gene is possibly TRBD1 (5 bases). Germline V gives CDR1 SQVTM, CDR2 ANQGSEA. The CDR3 is made up of 14 amino acids. V was trimmed by 4 bases and J by 1 base, leaving 14 bases between them. The CDR3 protein is CSVAVGRESYEQYF. CDR3 in DNA: TGCAGCGTTGCAGTCGGCAGGGAATCCTACGAGCAGTACTTC.

The gene calls are TRBV14 and TRBJ2-7; TRBD1 aligns across 8 bases. Looked up from germline, CDR1 is SGHDN and CDR2 is FVKESK. This CDR3 is 15 amino acids long. V shed 1 base and J 5 bases; nucleotides not matched to a gene: 7. CDR3 in DNA: TGTGCCAGCAGCCAAGGACAGGGGCTGGTGGACGAGCAGTACTTC. It specifies CASSQGQGLVDEQYF.

V and J are TRBV18 and TRBJ1-1, with D perhaps TRBD1 (5 bases). CDR1 is KGHSH and CDR2 is LQKENI in the germline V gene. The CDR3 has 17 amino acids. V shed 0 bases and J shed 5 bases, with 19 bases lying between them. The CDR3 DNA sequence: TGTGCCAGCTCACCACCTGTCAGAGGGAAGCGGGGGACTGAAGCTTTCTTT. It translates to CASSPPVRGKRGTEAFF. Complete variable domain (other parts from reference TRBV18 and TRBJ1-1): NAGVMQNPRHLVRRRGQEARLRCSPMKGHSHVYWYRQLPEEGLKFMVYLQKENIIDESGMPKERFSAEFPKEGPSILRIQQVVRGDSAAYFCASSPPVRGKRGTEAFFGQGTRLTVV.

The rearrangement links TRBV5-1 to TRBJ2-5, with 12 bases that match TRBD2. CDR1 SGHRS and CDR2 YFSETQ come from the germline V gene. The CDR3 sequence is 22 residues long. The J segment lost 4 bases and the V segment lost 2 bases, leaving 24 bases of the junction unmatched. The CDR3 nucleotides are TGCGCCAGCAGCTTATGGACTAGCGGGACACTGGAGTCAAGTACAGGGCGAGAGACCCAGTACTTC. Encoded protein: CASSLWTSGTLESSTGRETQYF.

The rearrangement links TRBV6-5 to TRBJ1-2; 7 bases line up with TRBD1. J was trimmed by 4 bases and V by 5 bases; bases with no gene match: 4. Germline CDR1 reads MNHEY; CDR2 reads SVGAGI. The length of the CDR3 is 13 residues. CDR3 region: CASSRDSRYGYTF. For the CDR3, the DNA is TGTGCCAGCAGTAGGGACAGCCGCTATGGCTACACCTTC.

J is TRBJ1-6 and V is TRBV30, with a weak D call TRBD1 (6 bases). There are 15 residues in the CDR3. Germline V gene data show CDR1 as GTSNPN and CDR2 as SVGIG (reference sequence). Trimming took off 3 bases at V and 2 bases at J, with 11 bases between the two ends. This CDR3 reads CAWRSQGTYNSPLHF. The CDR3 DNA follows: TGTGCCTGGAGAAGTCAGGGGACCTATAATTCACCCCTCCACTTT.

The V gene is TRBV27, the J gene TRBJ1-5; 9 bases agree with TRBD1. There are 13 residues in the CDR3. Germline-derived CDR1 and CDR2 are MNHEY and SMNVEV (reference sequence). The CDR3 sequence is CASRGQGAQPQHF. DNA for the CDR3: TGTGCAAGTAGGGGACAGGGAGCTCAGCCCCAGCATTTT.

The chain employs TRBV24-1 and TRBJ2-2, with D unresolved. Trimming shortened V by 9 bases and J by 7 bases, and 8 bases separated the two germline ends. Germline CDR1 reads KGHDR; CDR2 reads SFDVKD. The CDR3 has 11 residues. The CDR3 coding sequence is TGTGCCACCGGCAACGTCGGGGAGCTGTTTTTT. Its translation is CATGNVGELFF.

The chain recombines TRBV6-4 with TRBJ1-2, with D tentatively TRBD1 (5 bases). Trimming stripped 6 bases from V and 5 bases from J, with 19 bases between. Germline V gives CDR1 MRHNA, CDR2 SNTAGT. This CDR3 has 15 residues. The CDR3 DNA follows: TGTGCCAGCAGCCCCGGGGGAAAAACCTTGTATGGCTACACCTTC. Its protein is CASSPGGKTLYGYTF.

J is TRBJ2-7 and V is TRBV6-2 or TRBV6-3, with 11 nucleotides matching TRBD1. Germline V gene sequence: CDR1 MNHEY, CDR2 SVGEGT. The CDR3 covers 17 residues. After removal of 0 bases from V and 3 bases from J, the junction contained 7 bases not matched to a gene. CDR3 protein: CASSYSYGQGAFYEQYF. In nucleotides, the CDR3 is TGTGCCAGCAGTTACTCTTACGGACAGGGGGCTTTCTACGAGCAGTACTTC.

The rearrangement uses TRBV9 and TRBJ1-6; tentative D call: TRBD1 (5 bases). The ends were cut back, 0 bases at V and 7 bases at J, with 11 bases in the middle. The CDR3 has 15 residues. Germline V gives CDR1 SGDLS, CDR2 YYNGEE. CDR3 DNA: TGTGCCAGCAGCGTAGAGGGGATTCTCAATTCACCCCTCCACTTT. Its translation: CASSVEGILNSPLHF.

The chain has TRBV11-3 and TRBJ2-7; D may be TRBD2 (6 bases). Trimming cost V 0 bases and J 4 bases, with 7 bases left between them. CDR1 is SGHNT, CDR2 YENEEA, per germline. The CDR3 has 13 residues. The CDR3 coding sequence is TGTGCCAGCAGCTTAGAAGCGGGTTACGAGCAGTACTTC. The encoded protein is CASSLEAGYEQYF.

CDR3 sequence (DNA): TGTGCCACAGGCGCCTACAATGAGCAGTTCTTC. Its translation: CATGAYNEQFF. The genes are TRBV14 and TRBJ2-1; D uncertain. The CDR3 spans 11 residues. Germline assignment: CDR1 SGHDN and CDR2 FVKESK. Trimming stripped 10 bases from V and 2 bases from J, with 6 bases between.

The chain recombines TRBV19 with TRBJ1-5; 7 nucleotides line up with TRBD1. Germline V CDR1 and CDR2: LNHDA, SQIVND (reference sequence). The CDR3 runs to 15 residues. J was trimmed by 7 bases and V by 6 bases; bases with no gene match: 12. CDR3 sequence reads: CASSHTTGARQPQHF. The CDR3 region has the DNA TGTGCCAGTAGCCATACCACAGGGGCACGGCAGCCCCAGCATTTT.

The chain carries TRBV10-3 and TRBJ2-5; D not certain. From germline, CDR1 is ENHRY and CDR2 SYGVKD. The V and J ends lost 3 bases and 5 bases respectively, with 10 bases between them. This CDR3 comprises 13 residues. In DNA, the CDR3 is TGTGCCATCAGTGAAACTCCAAAGGAGACCCAGTACTTC. It codes for CAISETPKETQYF.

This clone was detected a few times. The chain recombines TRBV4-1 with TRBJ2-1; D perhaps matches TRBD1 (5 bases). This CDR3 is built from 11 residues. V was trimmed by 8 bases and J by 13 bases, leaving 15 bases between them. Germline CDR1 and CDR2: MGHRA and YSYEKL. The CDR3 sequence: CASGREQPQFF. The CDR3 DNA reads as TGCGCCAGCGGCAGGGAACAGCCCCAGTTCTTC.

CDR3 in DNA: TGTGCCAGTGGTACAGGGTTTAATGAAAAACTGTTTTTT. Residues: CASGTGFNEKLFF. The gene calls are TRBV19 and TRBJ1-4, with D perhaps TRBD1 (6 bases). Trimming removed 8 bases from V and 4 bases from J, with 11 bases in between. The CDR3 spans 13 residues. Germline CDR1 is LNHDA and CDR2 is SQIVND (reference sequence). The full variable domain, in which reference TRBV19 and TRBJ1-4 provide the parts outside the CDR3, is DGGITQSPKYLFRKEGQNVTLSCEQNLNHDAMYWYRQDPGQGLRLIYYSQIVNDFQKGDIAEGYSVSREKKESFPLTVTSAQKNPTAFYLCASGTGFNEKLFFGSGTQLSVL.

The J gene is TRBJ2-3, the V gene TRBV25-1; TRBD2 matches 8 bases. This CDR3 region has 13 residues. Trimming cost V 8 bases and J 9 bases; bases outside gene matches: 10. The V gene's germline CDR1 is MGHDK and CDR2 SYGVNS. CDR3 DNA sequence: TGTGCCAGCTCCCCGGGGGGGCCAGGAACGCAGTATTTT. Its protein is CASSPGGPGTQYF.

The chain uses TRBV7-6 and TRBJ2-3; 12 bases are shared with TRBD1. The ends lost 2 bases at V and 5 bases at J; junction bases unmatched: 5. The CDR3 spans 16 residues. The germline V gene has CDR1 SGHVS and CDR2 FNYEAQ. DNA for the CDR3: TGTGCCAGCAGCTTAAGGGACAGGGGGCTAGGAGATACGCAGTATTTT. Translated: CASSLRDRGLGDTQYF. Full variable domain (remainder filled in from reference TRBV7-6 and TRBJ2-3): GAGVSQSPRYKVTKRGQDVALRCDPISGHVSLYWYRQALGQGPEFLTYFNYEAQQDKSGLPNDRFSAERPEGSISTLTIQRTEQRDSAMYRCASSLRDRGLGDTQYFGPGTRLTVL.

The gene calls are TRBV2 and TRBJ1-6; D remains ambiguous. With 4 bases removed from V and 8 bases from J, the gap between germline ends came to 15 bases. The CDR3 spans 15 residues. Germline V CDR1 and CDR2: SNHLY, FYNNEI. CDR3 nucleotide sequence: TGTGCCAGCAGTGGACCGGGGAGAAGGGATTCACCCCTCCACTTT. It encodes CASSGPGRRDSPLHF. The full variable domain, completed using reference TRBV2 and TRBJ1-6, is EPEVTQTPSHQVTQMGQEVILRCVPISNHLYFYWYRQILGQKVEFLVSFYNNEISEKSEIFDDQFSVERPDGSNFTLKIRSTKLEDSAMYFCASSGPGRRDSPLHFGNGTRLTVT.

V usage is TRBV5-1 and J usage is TRBJ2-1; 12 bases line up with TRBD1. The CDR3 covers 14 residues. Germline lookup yields CDR1 SGHRS and CDR2 YFSETQ. V dropped 4 bases and J dropped 9; count of bases not matched to a gene: 5. The CDR3 here is CASSKGQGAFEQFF. The CDR3 coding sequence is TGCGCCAGCAGCAAGGGACAGGGGGCTTTTGAGCAGTTCTTC.

The V gene is TRBV19, the J gene TRBJ1-4, with D possibly being TRBD1 (5 bases). V gave up 4 bases and J gave up 8 bases, with 14 bases separating them. Per germline, CDR1 LNHDA and CDR2 SQIVND (reference sequence). The CDR3 totals 14 residues. The CDR3: CASSNSGFREKLFF. The CDR3 region has the DNA TGTGCCAGTAGTAACTCAGGGTTTAGGGAAAAACTGTTTTTT.

The genes are TRBV7-9 and TRBJ1-1, with TRBD1 matching over 9 bases. CDR3 length: 16 residues. From germline, CDR1 is SEHNR and CDR2 FQNEAQ (reference sequence). J was trimmed by 0 bases and V by 5 bases; bases with no gene match: 7. CDR3 sequence reads: CASSPGQGIMNTEAFF. CDR3 bases: TGTGCCAGCAGCCCCGGACAGGGGATCATGAACACTGAAGCTTTCTTT.

V and J are TRBV5-1 and TRBJ2-3; the D gene is possibly TRBD1 (6 bases). With 1 base removed from V and 1 base from J, the gap between germline ends came to 16 bases. Germline values: CDR1 SGHRS, CDR2 YFSETQ. This CDR3 spans 17 amino acids. CDR3 region: CASSLSPAAGGTDTQYF. In DNA, the CDR3 is TGCGCCAGCAGCTTGTCCCCCGCGGCAGGGGGCACAGATACGCAGTATTTT.

As regards this clone: One end of the junction fails to match germline, which may point to a read error. V and J are TRBV5-4 and TRBJ1-1; D is undetermined. The length of the CDR3 is 12 residues. Germline V gene sequence: CDR1 SGHNT, CDR2 YYREEE (reference sequence). The CDR3 region has the DNA TGTGCCAGCAGCCGGGATGGGGTCCACCCATACTTT. It is translated as CASSRDGVHPYF.